This paragraph reports one T cell receptor (beta chain). One end of the junction does not line up with germline, which may come from a read error. The data belong to a study of low-dose radiotherapy and immunotherapy resistance in tumors. Across the study: Patients of Cohort 1 had 0.5 Gy fractions every 2 weeks, which summed to 6.5 Gy.

The germline gives CDR1 KGHSH, CDR2 LQKENI. This CDR3 contains 16 residues. For amplifying TCRs, the PCR ran for about 22 cycles with Phusion, which was used together with a constant-region primer and the adapter on the V primers. TCRdb passed the reads through MiXCR, listing each CDR3 protein once. The table records roughly 50,000 distinct CDR3 sequences, around a third of them present only once. Time point given: after trial treatment. Treatment noted: LDRT plus nivolumab, ipilimumab, low-dose cyclophosphamide and aspirin (RACIN trial). The chain combines TRBV18 with TRBJ2-5, with 10 bases that match TRBD1. Sample: PBMCs, taken after low-dose radiotherapy plus immunotherapy. This TCR came from a male donor with rectosigmoid adenocarcinoma. CDR3 sequence (DNA): TGTGTCAGCTCACCGCTGGACAGGGGGTACCAAGGGACCCAGTACTTC. Its translation is CVSSPLDRGYQGTQYF.